What follows are 25 T cell receptor beta chains derived from one specimen sequenced in a study of cytomegalovirus exposure and HLA in healthy donors (dated by TCRdb to the late 2010s). The method was the immunoSEQ multiplex PCR assay. The multiplex PCR relied on a mix of 60 forward primers for TCR Vbeta segments and 13 reverse primers for TCR Jbeta segments. TCRdb obtained this table from immuneACCESS and retained in-frame rearrangements with V and J assigned. These tables miss some clones; where compared with another copy, unresolved V genes account for less than half of the shortfall, and the remainder is unexplained. The sample table holds around 140,000 clones, of which under 10% were seen once. The ten most abundant clones make up 5.5% to 8% of the sample. The specimen sequenced was PBMCs. The receptors here all came from a middle-aged woman in good health and CMV-seropositive.

The chain is built from TRBV7-2 and TRBJ1-6; 8 bases line up with TRBD1. In germline, CDR1 is SGHTA, CDR2 FQGNSA. The J segment lost 9 bases and the V segment lost 1 base, leaving 5 bases of the junction unmatched. This CDR3 is 15 amino acids long. CDR3 loop: CASSLVGQGGSPLHF. The CDR3 DNA reads TGTGCCAGCAGCTTAGTCGGACAGGGAGGTTCACCCCTCCACTTT.

This clone came up a few times. This chain joins TRBV7-9 and TRBJ2-1; TRBD2 is a possible D gene (6 bases). The CDR3 has 15 amino acids. Per germline, CDR1 SEHNR and CDR2 FQNEAQ (reference sequence). With 1 base removed from V and 1 base from J, the gap between germline ends came to 8 bases. As DNA, the CDR3 is TGTGCCAGCAGCTTAGGGGCGGGGTCCTACAATGAGCAGTTCTTC. It is translated as CASSLGAGSYNEQFF.

This clone appeared a few times. The chain combines TRBV7-2 with TRBJ2-5; 12 nucleotides line up with TRBD2. The germline V gene has CDR1 SGHTA and CDR2 FQGNSA. The CDR3 is made up of 17 amino acids. Germline trimming cut 5 bases from V and 0 bases from J; bases unmatched to any gene: 7. This chain's CDR3 is CASSLKRLAGDQETQYF. The CDR3 nucleotides are TGTGCCAGCAGCCTCAAGAGACTAGCGGGGGACCAAGAGACCCAGTACTTC.

This clone was counted between two and nine times. The chain recombines TRBV5-1 with TRBJ2-3; 7 nucleotides line up with TRBD1. The J segment lost 0 bases and the V segment lost 3 bases, leaving 7 bases of the junction unmatched. This CDR3 has 16 amino acids. Per the germline V gene, CDR1 is SGHRS and CDR2 is YFSETQ. The CDR3 region has the DNA TGCGCCAGCAGCTCCGGTCGACAGGGAAGCACAGATACGCAGTATTTT. The encoded protein is CASSSGRQGSTDTQYF.

This clone was observed a handful of times. The CDR3 DNA reads TGTGCCAGCAGCGACCCTAGCGGGGGTTACAATGAGCAGTTCTTC. This translates into CASSDPSGGYNEQFF. The chain recombines TRBV7-9 with TRBJ2-1; 10 bases agree with TRBD2. Per the germline V gene, CDR1 is SEHNR and CDR2 is FQNEAQ (reference sequence). This CDR3 is 15 amino acids long. With 5 bases clipped from V and 4 bases from J, the junction kept 5 bases outside the gene matches.

This clone was detected a few times. This chain links TRBV5-1 with TRBJ1-1; TRBD1 matches 9 bases. In germline, CDR1 is SGHRS, CDR2 YFSETQ. V lost 2 bases to trimming and J lost 8 bases; unmatched junction nucleotides: 10. The CDR3 runs 15 residues. The CDR3, as DNA: TGCGCCAGCAGCTTTGAGGGACAGGGCATAATGGAAGCTTTCTTT. It specifies CASSFEGQGIMEAFF.

This clone was observed a handful of times. This chain uses TRBV5-4 with TRBJ2-3; 10 bases map to TRBD2. Looked up from germline, CDR1 is SGHNT and CDR2 is YYREEE (reference sequence). This CDR3 is built from 16 residues. V trimming: 0 bases; J trimming: 1 base; junction bases outside the gene matches: 2. Here the CDR3 reads CASSLGGTSGTDTQYF. The CDR3 DNA reads TGTGCCAGCAGCTTGGGAGGGACTAGCGGCACAGATACGCAGTATTTT.

In its sample, this clone was seen a few times. The J gene is TRBJ2-2, the V gene TRBV5-1; 13 bases line up with TRBD2. This CDR3 region has 18 residues. Germline V CDR1 and CDR2: SGHRS, YFSETQ. J gave up 3 bases and V 4 bases, and 9 bases lay outside the gene matches. The CDR3 loop reads CASSRGLAGSSYTGELFF. In nucleotides, the CDR3 is TGCGCCAGCAGCCGGGGACTAGCGGGGAGTTCGTACACCGGGGAGCTGTTTTTT. Together with reference TRBV5-1 and TRBJ2-2, the CDR3 gives the full variable domain: KAGVTQTPRYLIKTRGQQVTLSCSPISGHRSVSWYQQTPGQGLQFLFEYFSETQRNKGNFPGRFSGRQFSNSRSEMNVSTLELGDSALYLCASSRGLAGSSYTGELFFGEGSRLTVL.

This clone has just a few counts. This chain joins TRBV9 and TRBJ2-7; 9 nucleotides match TRBD2. The CDR3 loop spans 15 amino acids. The trim removed 0 bases at V and 4 bases at J, leaving 5 bases unmatched. Per germline, CDR1 SGDLS and CDR2 YYNGEE. The CDR3 spells CASSVAAGGPYEQYF. CDR3 DNA: TGTGCCAGCAGCGTAGCGGCGGGGGGGCCGTACGAGCAGTACTTC.

The sample holds a few counts of this clone. The rearrangement joins TRBV7-2 to TRBJ1-2; no clear D gene. Deletions cut 5 bases from V and 3 bases from J, with 16 bases between. Per germline, CDR1 SGHTA and CDR2 FQGNSA. The CDR3 is 15 amino acids. The CDR3 loop is CASSGGLFPDYGYTF. DNA for the CDR3: TGTGCCAGCAGCGGCGGCCTTTTCCCCGACTATGGCTACACCTTC.

V and J are TRBV18 and TRBJ2-2; 7 bases are shared with TRBD1. In germline, CDR1 is KGHSH, CDR2 LQKENI. The CDR3 loop spans 15 amino acids. V lost 5 bases, J lost 1 base, and 4 bases stayed unmatched. CDR3 in DNA: TGTGCCAGCTCATCGAGACAGGGGAACACCGGGGAGCTGTTTTTT. Translating it yields CASSSRQGNTGELFF.

The chain combines TRBV4-1 with TRBJ2-7; the match to TRBD2 covers 8 bases. Trimming took 0 bases from V and 9 from J; bases not matched to a gene: 7. The CDR3 length is 14 residues. Germline CDR1 MGHRA, CDR2 YSYEKL. This CDR3 reads CASSQDPREGRQYF. Here the CDR3 DNA reads TGCGCCAGCAGCCAAGATCCTCGGGAGGGAAGGCAGTACTTC.

This clone has a handful of counts. V and J are TRBV10-2 and TRBJ2-3; D perhaps matches TRBD1 (5 bases). The V gene's germline CDR1 is WSHSY and CDR2 SAAADI. The V gene lost 4 bases and the J gene lost 7 bases, with 12 bases spanning the gap. The CDR3 is 13 residues long. The CDR3 protein is CASSATQEYTQYF. As DNA, the CDR3 is TGCGCCAGCAGTGCGACACAGGAATATACGCAGTATTTT.

This clone has just a few counts. The chain joins TRBV11-2 to TRBJ1-2, with TRBD1 matching over 7 bases. The CDR3 consists of 14 residues. Germline V CDR1 and CDR2: SGHAT, FQNNGV. V shed 4 bases and J 3 bases; nucleotides not matched to a gene: 5. DNA for the CDR3: TGTGCCAGCAGCTCCCTCAGGGGGGACTATGGCTACACCTTC. Encoded protein: CASSSLRGDYGYTF.

This clone was counted a few times. The chain carries TRBV19 and TRBJ1-1; no reliable D call. The germline V gene has CDR1 LNHDA and CDR2 SQIVND (reference sequence). Between the trimmed V and J ends, which lost 1 base and 6 bases, there was a span of 9 bases. CDR3 length: 13 amino acids. CDR3 residues: CASSIGTTPEAFF. The CDR3 DNA reads as TGTGCCAGTAGTATAGGAACGACTCCTGAAGCTTTCTTT.

This sequence joins TRBV19 and TRBJ2-5, with a weak D call TRBD2 (5 bases). CDR3 length: 14 amino acids. Trimming removed 5 bases from V and 0 bases from J, with 10 bases in between. Germline V gene data show CDR1 as LNHDA and CDR2 as SQIVND (reference sequence). The CDR3 is CASSPRGNQETQYF. CDR3 DNA sequence: TGTGCCAGTAGTCCTCGGGGAAACCAAGAGACCCAGTACTTC.

This clone has just a few counts. This sequence joins TRBV6-5 and TRBJ2-7; the D is unclear. The CDR3 is 14 residues long. V lost 2 bases and J 2 bases, leaving 10 bases between the germline ends. Per germline, CDR1 MNHEY and CDR2 SVGAGI. In nucleotides, the CDR3 is TGTGCCAGCAGTTACAGCAGGATACCCTACGAGCAGTACTTC. Amino acids: CASSYSRIPYEQYF.

The genes are TRBV14 and TRBJ2-7; D is possibly TRBD2 (6 bases). CDR1 is SGHDN and CDR2 is FVKESK in the germline V gene. The V and J ends lost 4 bases and 0 bases respectively, with 13 bases between them. The CDR3 covers 15 residues. The CDR3 region is CASSLDRGSSYEQYF. CDR3 nucleotides: TGTGCCAGCAGCCTCGACCGGGGGAGCTCCTACGAGCAGTACTTC.

In its sample, this clone was seen a few times. The CDR3 loop is CASSLGLAPNTEAFF. CDR3 sequence (DNA): TGTGCCAGCAGCTTAGGATTGGCCCCGAACACTGAAGCTTTCTTT. V and J are TRBV11-3 and TRBJ1-1; D ambiguous. Germline CDR1 is SGHNT and CDR2 is YENEEA. Deletions cut 1 base from V and 1 base from J, with 10 bases between. The CDR3 consists of 15 residues.

This chain links TRBV11-2 with TRBJ1-1; 8 bases map to TRBD1. CDR3 size: 13 residues. Germline CDR1 reads SGHAT; CDR2 reads FQNNGV. V trimming: 8 bases; J trimming: 4 bases; junction bases outside the gene matches: 6. CDR3 protein: CASSTGGGTEAFF. In DNA, the CDR3 is TGTGCCAGCTCCACAGGGGGTGGCACTGAAGCTTTCTTT.

This clone was recorded a few times. The chain has TRBV19 and TRBJ1-2; TRBD1 aligns across 9 bases. The V segment lost 6 bases and the J segment 5 bases; nucleotides outside the gene matches: 10. This CDR3 contains 15 residues. The V gene's germline CDR1 is LNHDA and CDR2 SQIVND (reference sequence). This CDR3 is CASRDRGLQSYGYTF. For the CDR3, the DNA is TGTGCCAGTAGGGACAGGGGACTACAAAGTTATGGCTACACCTTC. The entire variable domain, with the rest obtained from reference TRBV19 and TRBJ1-2, is as follows: DGGITQSPKYLFRKEGQNVTLSCEQNLNHDAMYWYRQDPGQGLRLIYYSQIVNDFQKGDIAEGYSVSREKKESFPLTVTSAQKNPTAFYLCASRDRGLQSYGYTFGSGTRLTVV.

V and J are TRBV7-9 and TRBJ1-4; TRBD1 matches 10 bases. Per germline, CDR1 SEHNR and CDR2 FQNEAQ (reference sequence). This CDR3 is built from 16 residues. Trimming took 5 bases from V and 6 from J; bases not matched to a gene: 9. The CDR3 DNA reads as TGTGCCAGCAGCCAACCGACAGGGGGCTTGGATGAAAAACTGTTTTTT. It encodes CASSQPTGGLDEKLFF.

This clone was seen a few times. The CDR3 region has the DNA TGTGCCACGTCGGGTGGAGGAACGGCGCCCGGAAACACCATATATTTT. Translated, it gives CATSGGGTAPGNTIYF. The gene calls are TRBV10-3 and TRBJ1-3; D unclear. Germline V gene data show CDR1 as ENHRY and CDR2 as SYGVKD. V lost 10 bases to trimming and J lost 4 bases, with 23 bases between them. This CDR3 is 16 amino acids long.

In its sample, this clone was seen a few times. This rearrangement joins TRBV7-6 to TRBJ1-1; TRBD1 aligns across 7 bases. J gave up 0 bases and V 5 bases, and 6 bases lay outside the gene matches. Germline CDR1 and CDR2: SGHVS and FNYEAQ. This CDR3 region has 15 residues. CDR3 sequence reads: CASSPRQGLNTEAFF. The CDR3 DNA reads as TGTGCCAGCAGCCCCCGACAGGGCCTGAACACTGAAGCTTTCTTT.

The genes are TRBV5-4 and TRBJ2-7; a possible D gene is TRBD2 (5 bases). V lost 4 bases and J lost 6, with 17 bases in between. Germline V gene data show CDR1 as SGHNT and CDR2 as YYREEE (reference sequence). The CDR3 is made up of 14 amino acids. For the CDR3, the DNA is TGTGCCAGCAGCGCAGGACTGCCTGCCGGCGAGCAGTACTTC. Translated, it gives CASSAGLPAGEQYF.